This TCR beta chain was captured in a study of human T cells and chemical hapten exposure. About the study: Patch tests put 0.01% DPC on the upper back, read at 6 days.

J gave up 2 bases and V 4 bases, and 7 bases lay outside the gene matches. Per germline, CDR1 GTSNPN and CDR2 SVGIG (reference sequence). The CDR3 is 15 residues long. This clonotype was detected many times. The time point here: patch test 2, 6 weeks after DPC sensitization. This sample's treatment: therapeutic diphenylcyclopropenone sensitization with weekly scalp DPC. TCRdb reprocessed the RACE reads with MiXCR, giving one entry per CDR3 protein. The table lists approximately 89,000 distinct CDR3 sequences, 6.5% to 8% of them singletons. This sequence joins TRBV30 and TRBJ2-1, with 8 bases matching TRBD2. This clonotype originated in a woman aged 25 to 39 with alopecia areata. Some clones in this sample may be carry-over from other donors' samples. The starting material was whole blood, obtained in connection with sensitization to the hapten diphenylcyclopropenone (DPC). This CDR3 reads CAWTSGGSTYNEQFF. CDR3 sequence (DNA): TGTGCCTGGACGAGCGGGGGTTCCACCTACAATGAGCAGTTCTTC.